This T cell receptor beta chain was observed in a study of shared clonotypes between healthy human individuals. For the study at large: Researchers assigned three CD4 naive, three CD4 memory, two CD8 naive and one CD8 memory plate to each donor.

Naive-designated CD8 cells lacked CD45RO, were positively enriched for CCR7, and omitted terminally differentiated effector memory CD45RA+ cells. Here immunoSEQ multiplex PCR was the method, and the copy in TCRdb shows in-frame clones only, minus some. The sample records some 2 million clones, over 85% being singletons. Comment on this clone: Its target is not known.

Findings and caveats of the study: Relative to clonotypes present in all four donors, those not shared had lower generation probabilities.

The CDR3 totals 11 residues. The germline CDR1 and CDR2 sequences are MNHNY and SVGAGI (reference sequence). V dropped 7 bases and J dropped 1 base, with 4 bases sitting between them. The receptor was isolated from a man aged 18-30 years in good health. The specimen sequenced was naive CD8+ T cells sorted from blood. V is TRBV6-6 and J is TRBJ1-1; D is uncertain. The CDR3 loop is CASKGNTEAFF. Here the CDR3 DNA reads TGTGCCAGCAAAGGGAACACTGAAGCTTTCTTT.